The rows below give T cell receptor beta chains drawn from one sample of a study of T-cell reconstitution after alpha-beta-depleted transplantation in children. TCRdb re-called the PCR reads through MiXCR, storing one row per CDR3 protein. This table has 500,000 to 650,000 distinct CDR3 sequences, approximately 10% appearing once. This material consisted of PBMCs, mostly from graft donor cells, taken 180 days after TCRalphabeta/CD19-depleted stem cell transplant. All receptors come from a female patient between 2 and 15 years old who had a stem cell transplant for aplastic anemia, so the T cells may come from the graft donor. The CDR3 runs from the conserved cysteine through the conserved F or W. A D gene is named only where the DNA matches it firmly. Clone sizes are given selectively: once, few, many, or a class where the clone is expanded.

v_gene	d_gene	j_gene	abundance	CDR3aa	CDR3nt
TRBV28	TRBD1	TRBJ1-5	few	CASSLWGQGVNQPQHF	TGTGCCAGCAGTTTATGGGGACAGGGGGTCAATCAGCCCCAGCATTTT
TRBV5-1	TRBD2	TRBJ2-7	NA	CASSLARAGAPYEQYF	TGCGCCAGCAGCTTGGCCCGGGCGGGAGCCCCCTACGAGCAGTACTTC
TRBV29-1	NA	TRBJ2-1	NA	CSVRLSDEQFF	TGCAGCGTTCGACTTTCGGATGAGCAGTTCTTC
TRBV11-2	NA	TRBJ1-3	once	CASSLALGRGEDTIYF	TGTGCCAGCAGCTTAGCCCTCGGCCGTGGGGAGGACACCATATATTTT
TRBV27	NA	TRBJ2-7	NA	CASSLGPIAVHEQYF	TGTGCCAGCAGTTTGGGACCGATAGCTGTCCACGAGCAGTACTTC
TRBV6-1	NA	TRBJ2-7	NA	CASSPTQKTSYEQYF	TGTGCCAGCAGCCCTACACAGAAGACCTCCTACGAGCAGTACTTC
TRBV19	NA	TRBJ1-5	few	CASSKGFRGTLSGNQPQHF	TGTGCCAGTAGTAAGGGGTTCAGGGGAACCTTATCCGGCAATCAGCCCCAGCATTTT
TRBV24-1	NA	TRBJ2-2	few	CATSSGGELFF	TGTGCCACCAGTTCGGGCGGGGAGCTGTTTTTT
TRBV10-2	NA	TRBJ1-6	few	CASSESENSPLHF	TGCGCCAGCAGTGAGTCGGAGAATTCACCCCTCCACTTT
TRBV15	NA	TRBJ2-1	NA	CATSSPLRNYDEQFF	TGTGCCACCAGCAGTCCCTTGAGGAACTACGATGAGCAGTTCTTC
TRBV6-5	NA	TRBJ1-6	few	CASSYSVPDYNSPLHF	TGTGCCAGCAGTTACTCGGTCCCCGACTATAATTCACCCCTCCACTTT
TRBV20-1	NA	TRBJ2-2	NA	CSAHHTGELFF	TGCAGCGCACATCACACCGGGGAGCTGTTTTTT
TRBV18	NA	TRBJ1-5	few	CASSPRGAGDSDQPQHF	TGTGCCAGCTCACCAAGAGGGGCTGGGGATTCGGATCAGCCCCAGCATTTT
TRBV6-2/TRBV6-3	TRBD2	TRBJ2-1	NA	CASSYSAGPSYNEQFF	TGTGCCAGCAGTTACTCAGCGGGGCCATCCTACAATGAGCAGTTCTTC
TRBV24-1	TRBD1	TRBJ1-3	many	CATSDRGQGRYF	TGTGCCACCAGTGATCGAGGACAGGGAAGATATTTT
TRBV9	TRBD2	TRBJ2-7	few	CASSATGGFEQYF	TGTGCCAGCAGCGCCACCGGGGGGTTCGAGCAGTACTTC
TRBV7-2	TRBD1	TRBJ1-4	NA	CASSPRGQGNEKLFF	TGTGCCAGCAGCCCCAGGGGGCAGGGTAATGAAAAACTGTTTTTT
TRBV7-2	NA	TRBJ1-5	few	CASSLDGRASEPQHF	TGTGCCAGCAGCTTAGACGGCAGGGCCAGTGAGCCCCAGCATTTT
TRBV7-2	NA	TRBJ2-3	few	CASSLQPDTQYF	TGTGCCAGCAGCTTACAACCGGATACGCAGTATTTT
TRBV10-2	NA	TRBJ2-2	few	CASTRSGAGELFF	TGCGCCAGCACCCGCTCGGGGGCCGGGGAGCTGTTTTTT
TRBV28	NA	TRBJ2-1	few	CASSLAEHSYNEQFF	TGTGCCAGCAGTTTGGCGGAACACTCCTACAATGAGCAGTTCTTC
TRBV7-2	TRBD2	TRBJ2-1	NA	CASSLAASGRANEQFF	TGTGCCAGCAGCTTAGCGGCTAGCGGGAGGGCCAATGAGCAGTTCTTC
TRBV27	NA	TRBJ2-2	many	CASSLLRSANTGELFF	TGTGCCAGCAGTTTGTTACGGTCCGCGAACACCGGGGAGCTGTTTTTT
TRBV5-6	TRBD2	TRBJ2-1	few	CASSLAGLAEHNEQFF	TGTGCCAGCAGCTTGGCAGGCCTAGCGGAGCACAATGAGCAGTTCTTC
TRBV4-3	NA	TRBJ1-1	NA	CASSQDLGVWNEAFF	TGCGCCAGCAGCCAAGATCTCGGGGTCTGGAATGAAGCTTTCTTT
TRBV10-3	NA	TRBJ2-5	many	CAISGPGSLQETQYF	TGTGCCATCAGTGGACCGGGATCCCTCCAAGAGACCCAGTACTTC
TRBV14	NA	TRBJ2-2	many	CASSQDSHYTGELFF	TGTGCCAGCAGCCAAGATTCCCATTACACCGGGGAGCTGTTTTTT
TRBV7-2	NA	TRBJ2-3	NA	CASSARGSVTDTQYF	TGTGCCAGCAGCGCCCGGGGGAGCGTCACAGATACGCAGTATTTT
TRBV29-1	NA	TRBJ2-5	NA	CSVGVARGNTQYF	TGCAGCGTTGGTGTAGCCCGCGGGAACACCCAGTACTTC
TRBV7-2	NA	TRBJ1-2	few	CASSLVGQGAGYTF	TGTGCCAGCAGCTTAGTAGGGCAGGGTGCTGGCTACACCTTC
TRBV15	TRBD1	TRBJ2-7	few	CATSRGWDREYEQYF	TGTGCCACCAGCAGAGGGTGGGACAGGGAGTACGAGCAGTACTTC
TRBV27	NA	TRBJ2-7	few	CASSLSPGPYEQYF	TGTGCCAGCAGTTTATCTCCAGGGCCCTACGAGCAGTACTTC
TRBV27	NA	TRBJ2-1	NA	CASSPPGVSSYNEQFF	TGTGCCAGCAGTCCCCCGGGGGTTAGCTCCTACAATGAGCAGTTCTTC
TRBV29-1	TRBD1	TRBJ1-1	NA	CSVARTGGTEAFF	TGCAGCGTTGCGCGGACAGGGGGAACTGAAGCTTTCTTT
TRBV18	NA	TRBJ2-5	few	CASSPGAETQYF	TGTGCCAGCAGTCCGGGAGCTGAGACCCAGTACTTC
TRBV29-1	NA	TRBJ1-4	few	CSALQGGNEKLFF	TGCAGCGCCCTACAGGGCGGGAATGAAAAACTGTTTTTT
TRBV27	NA	TRBJ2-7	NA	CASSLQWASSYEQYF	TGTGCCAGCAGTTTACAGTGGGCCAGCTCCTACGAGCAGTACTTC
TRBV12-5	NA	TRBJ1-5	few	CASGLGTGRERNQPQHF	TGTGCTAGTGGTTTGGGTACCGGGAGGGAACGCAATCAGCCCCAGCATTTT
TRBV5-1	NA	TRBJ1-1	many	CASSPGTASLEAFF	TGCGCCAGCAGCCCGGGGACGGCCTCATTGGAAGCTTTCTTT
TRBV25-1	NA	TRBJ1-4	NA	CASSELGGAGEKLFF	TGTGCCAGCAGTGAATTGGGGGGCGCAGGAGAAAAACTGTTTTTT
TRBV27	NA	TRBJ2-7	NA	CASSLSNGIFYEQYF	TGTGCCAGCAGTTTATCGAACGGGATTTTCTACGAGCAGTACTTC
TRBV20-1	NA	TRBJ1-5	few	CSADGRGDQPQHF	TGCAGTGCTGACGGCAGGGGAGATCAGCCCCAGCATTTT
TRBV29-1	NA	TRBJ2-2	NA	CSVSLGLNTGELFF	TGCAGCGTTTCCCTGGGCCTGAACACCGGGGAGCTGTTTTTT
TRBV4-3	NA	TRBJ2-1	NA	CASSRLEFYNEQFF	TGCGCCAGCAGCCGACTAGAGTTCTACAATGAGCAGTTCTTC
TRBV20-1	NA	TRBJ1-5	NA	CSARGNHNQPQHF	TGCAGTGCTAGAGGAAACCACAATCAGCCCCAGCATTTT
TRBV5-1	NA	TRBJ2-7	many	CASSSGGIHEQYF	TGCGCCAGCAGCTCCGGAGGGATCCACGAGCAGTACTTC